This TCR beta chain came from a study of T cells after yellow fever vaccination. Study observations and caveats: Relatively few clonotypes were ones that appeared in both CD4 and CD8 compartments.

This CDR3 is built from 13 residues. Germline CDR1 is DFQATT and CDR2 is SNEGSKA (reference sequence). Trimming removed 0 bases from V and 13 bases from J; junction bases left unmatched: 6. UMIs were added to TCR cDNA along with a universal primer site when it was made by 5'RACE template switching. Each CDR3 protein is one row after TCRdb ran MiXCR on the 5' RACE reads. Seen here are about 300,000 distinct CDR3 sequences, approximately 3.9% observed once, and the top ten hold roughly 26%. There are a few counts of this clonotype. Its antigen is unknown. The V gene is TRBV20-1, the J gene TRBJ1-6; 7 nucleotides match TRBD1. The material was PBMCs, obtained 5 days after the yellow fever booster vaccination. This clonotype was obtained from a man between 18 and 29 years old who received the YFV17D yellow fever vaccine. The CDR3 bases are TGCAGTGCTAGAGAAGGGACAGCCCGTCCCCTCCACTTT. This sequence encodes CSAREGTARPLHF.